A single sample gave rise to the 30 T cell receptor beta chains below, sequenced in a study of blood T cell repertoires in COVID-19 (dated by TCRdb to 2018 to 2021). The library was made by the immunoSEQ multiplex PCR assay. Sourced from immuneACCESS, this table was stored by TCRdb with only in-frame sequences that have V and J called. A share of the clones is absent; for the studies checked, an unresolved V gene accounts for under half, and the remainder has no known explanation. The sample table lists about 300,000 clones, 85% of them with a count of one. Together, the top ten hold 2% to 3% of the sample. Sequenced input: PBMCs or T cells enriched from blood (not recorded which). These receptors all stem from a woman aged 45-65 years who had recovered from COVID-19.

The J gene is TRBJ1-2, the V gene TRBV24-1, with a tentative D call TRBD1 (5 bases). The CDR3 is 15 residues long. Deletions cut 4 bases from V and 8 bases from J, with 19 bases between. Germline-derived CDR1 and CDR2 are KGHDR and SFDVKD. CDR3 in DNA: TGTGCCACCAGTGACGCCGGACTAGGGGAATTAGGCTACACCTTC. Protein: CATSDAGLGELGYTF.

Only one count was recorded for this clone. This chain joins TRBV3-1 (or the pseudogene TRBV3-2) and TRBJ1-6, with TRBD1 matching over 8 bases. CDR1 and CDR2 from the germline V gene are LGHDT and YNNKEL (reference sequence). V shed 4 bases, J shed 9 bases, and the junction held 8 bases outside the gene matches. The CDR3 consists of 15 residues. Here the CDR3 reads CASSRTGGSSSPLHF. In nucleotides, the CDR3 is TGTGCCAGCAGCCGAACAGGGGGAAGTAGTTCACCCCTCCACTTT.

CDR3 in DNA: TGTGCCAGCAGAAACAGGGTTGGCGAGCAGTACTTC. Protein product: CASRNRVGEQYF. V usage is TRBV27 and J usage is TRBJ2-7; D is possibly TRBD1 (6 bases). Per germline, CDR1 MNHEY and CDR2 SMNVEV (reference sequence). The CDR3 has 12 amino acids. The germline V and J ends were trimmed by 6 bases and 6 bases, with 12 bases remaining between them.

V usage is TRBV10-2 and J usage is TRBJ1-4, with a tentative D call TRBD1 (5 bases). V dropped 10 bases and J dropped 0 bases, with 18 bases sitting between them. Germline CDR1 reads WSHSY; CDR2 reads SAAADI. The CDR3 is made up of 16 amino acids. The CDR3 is CATAVREGPTNEKLFF. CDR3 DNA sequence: TGCGCCACCGCGGTCAGGGAAGGGCCAACTAATGAAAAACTGTTTTTT.

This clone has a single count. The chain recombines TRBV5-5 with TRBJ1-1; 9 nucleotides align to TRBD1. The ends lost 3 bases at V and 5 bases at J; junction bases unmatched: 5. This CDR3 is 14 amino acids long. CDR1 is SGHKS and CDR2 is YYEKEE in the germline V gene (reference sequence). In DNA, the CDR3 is TGTGCCAGCAGCTACCCGACAGGGGGGACTGAAGCTTTCTTT. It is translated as CASSYPTGGTEAFF.

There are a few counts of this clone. For the CDR3, the DNA is TGTGCCAGCAGCTTGCGGACAGTATATGGCTACACCTTC. As protein: CASSLRTVYGYTF. The V gene is TRBV5-6, the J gene TRBJ1-2, with a possible D match to TRBD1 (6 bases). Germline CDR1 and CDR2: SGHDT and YYEEEE. The CDR3 is 13 amino acids. V was pared by 1 base and J by 5 bases, with 9 bases between.

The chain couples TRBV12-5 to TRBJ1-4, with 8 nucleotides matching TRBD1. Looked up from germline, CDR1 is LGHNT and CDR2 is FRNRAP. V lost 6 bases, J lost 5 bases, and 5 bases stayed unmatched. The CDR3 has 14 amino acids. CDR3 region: CASGRTGRNEKLFF. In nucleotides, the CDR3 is TGTGCTAGTGGGCGGACAGGGAGAAATGAAAAACTGTTTTTT.

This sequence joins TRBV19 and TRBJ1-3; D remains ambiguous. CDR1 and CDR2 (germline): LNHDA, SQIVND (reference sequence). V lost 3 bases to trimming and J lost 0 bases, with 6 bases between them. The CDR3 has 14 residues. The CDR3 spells CASSMTLSGNTIYF. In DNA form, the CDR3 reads TGTGCCAGTAGTATGACACTCTCTGGAAACACCATATATTTT.

The CDR3, as DNA: TGTGCCAGTAGTCTTAACAGGTTTGAAAAACTGTTTTTT. This encodes CASSLNRFEKLFF. The chain is built from TRBV19 and TRBJ1-4, with a weak D call TRBD1 (5 bases). The CDR3 covers 13 residues. V was clipped by 5 bases and J by 7 bases, with 11 bases between them. CDR1 LNHDA and CDR2 SQIVND come from the germline V gene (reference sequence).

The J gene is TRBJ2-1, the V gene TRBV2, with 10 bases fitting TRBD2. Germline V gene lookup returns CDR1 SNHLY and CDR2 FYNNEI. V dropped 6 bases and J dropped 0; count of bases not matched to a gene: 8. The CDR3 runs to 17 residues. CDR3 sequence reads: CASRETSGSSSYNEQFF. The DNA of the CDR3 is TGTGCCAGCAGGGAGACTAGCGGGTCAAGCTCCTACAATGAGCAGTTCTTC.

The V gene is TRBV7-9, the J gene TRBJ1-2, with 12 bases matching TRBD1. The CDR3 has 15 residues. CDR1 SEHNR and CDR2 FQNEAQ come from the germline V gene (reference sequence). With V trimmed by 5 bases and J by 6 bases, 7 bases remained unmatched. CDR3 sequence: CASSPWDRGRDGYTF. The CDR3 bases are TGTGCCAGCAGCCCATGGGACAGGGGGCGAGATGGCTACACCTTC.

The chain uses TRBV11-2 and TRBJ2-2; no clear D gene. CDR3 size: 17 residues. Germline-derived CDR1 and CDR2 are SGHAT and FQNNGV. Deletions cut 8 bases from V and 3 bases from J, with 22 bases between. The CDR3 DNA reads TGTGCCAGCCATAAATTAGTTACGGTCACGTACACCGGGGAGCTGTTTTTT. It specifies CASHKLVTVTYTGELFF.

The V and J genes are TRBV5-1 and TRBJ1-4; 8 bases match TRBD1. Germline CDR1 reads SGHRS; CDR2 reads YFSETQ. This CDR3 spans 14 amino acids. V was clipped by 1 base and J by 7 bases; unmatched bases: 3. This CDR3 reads CASSLWTGTEKLFF. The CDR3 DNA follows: TGCGCCAGCAGCTTGTGGACAGGGACTGAAAAACTGTTTTTT.

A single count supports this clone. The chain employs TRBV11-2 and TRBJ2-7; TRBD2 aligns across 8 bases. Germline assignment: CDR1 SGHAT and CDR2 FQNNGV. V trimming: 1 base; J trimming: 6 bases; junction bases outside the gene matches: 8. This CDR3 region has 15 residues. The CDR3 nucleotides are TGTGCCAGCAGCTTAGTCCCCAGCGGGAGTATCGAGCAGTACTTC. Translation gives CASSLVPSGSIEQYF.

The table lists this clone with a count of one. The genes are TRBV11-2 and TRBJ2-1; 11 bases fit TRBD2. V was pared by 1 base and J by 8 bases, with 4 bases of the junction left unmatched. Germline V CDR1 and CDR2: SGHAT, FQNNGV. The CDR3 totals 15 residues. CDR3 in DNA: TGTGCCAGCAGCTTAGTACTAGCGGGGGCGGATGAGCAGTTCTTC. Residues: CASSLVLAGADEQFF.

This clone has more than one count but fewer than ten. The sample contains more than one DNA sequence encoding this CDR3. The CDR3 region has the DNA TGTGCCAGCAGTGAGTGGCAGGGCAATGAGCAGTTCTTC. Its translation: CASSEWQGNEQFF. The V and J genes are TRBV2 and TRBJ2-1, with D possibly matching TRBD1 (5 bases). V lost 3 bases, J lost 6 bases, and 9 bases lay in between. This CDR3 is 13 amino acids long. CDR1 and CDR2 (germline): SNHLY, FYNNEI.

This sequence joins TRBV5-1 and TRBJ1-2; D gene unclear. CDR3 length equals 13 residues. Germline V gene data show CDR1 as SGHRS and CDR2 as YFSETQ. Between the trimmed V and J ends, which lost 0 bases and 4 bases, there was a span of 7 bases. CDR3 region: CASSLEAGYGYTF. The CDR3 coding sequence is TGCGCCAGCAGCTTGGAAGCGGGCTATGGCTACACCTTC.

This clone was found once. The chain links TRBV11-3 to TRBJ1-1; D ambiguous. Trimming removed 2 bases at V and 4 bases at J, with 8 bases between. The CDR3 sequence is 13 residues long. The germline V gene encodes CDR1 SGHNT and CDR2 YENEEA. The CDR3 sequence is CASSLSSVTEAFF. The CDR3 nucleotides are TGTGCCAGCAGCTTATCCTCGGTCACTGAAGCTTTCTTT.

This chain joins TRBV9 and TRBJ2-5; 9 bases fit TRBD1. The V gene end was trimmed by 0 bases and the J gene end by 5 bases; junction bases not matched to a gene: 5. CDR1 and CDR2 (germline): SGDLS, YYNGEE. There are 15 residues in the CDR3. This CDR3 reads CASSVGGQGLETQYF. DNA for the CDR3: TGTGCCAGCAGCGTAGGGGGACAGGGTTTGGAGACCCAGTACTTC.

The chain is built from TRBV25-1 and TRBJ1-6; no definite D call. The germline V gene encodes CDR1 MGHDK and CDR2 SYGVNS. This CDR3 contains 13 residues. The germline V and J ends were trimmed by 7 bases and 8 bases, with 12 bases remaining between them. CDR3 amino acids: CASTGLGDSPLHF. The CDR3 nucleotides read TGTGCCAGCACTGGTCTGGGCGATTCACCCCTCCACTTT.

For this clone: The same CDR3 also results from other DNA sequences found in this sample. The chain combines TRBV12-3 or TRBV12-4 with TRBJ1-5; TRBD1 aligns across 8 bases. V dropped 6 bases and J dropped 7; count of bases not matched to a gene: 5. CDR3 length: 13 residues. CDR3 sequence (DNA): TGTGCCAGCAGAGGACAGGGTGGACAGCCCCAGCATTTT. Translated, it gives CASRGQGGQPQHF.

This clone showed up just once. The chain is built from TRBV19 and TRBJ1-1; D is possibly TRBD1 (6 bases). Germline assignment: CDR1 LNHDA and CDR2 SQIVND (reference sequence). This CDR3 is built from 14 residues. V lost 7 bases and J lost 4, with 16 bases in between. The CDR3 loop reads CASTKGGGITEAFF. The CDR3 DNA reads TGTGCCAGTACCAAAGGGGGAGGGATCACTGAAGCTTTCTTT.

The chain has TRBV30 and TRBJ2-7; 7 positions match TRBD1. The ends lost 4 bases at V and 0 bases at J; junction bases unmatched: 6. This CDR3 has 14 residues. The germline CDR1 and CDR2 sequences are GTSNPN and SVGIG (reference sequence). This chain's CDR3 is CAWNVRGFSYEQYF. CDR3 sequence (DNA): TGTGCCTGGAACGTCAGGGGGTTCTCCTACGAGCAGTACTTC.

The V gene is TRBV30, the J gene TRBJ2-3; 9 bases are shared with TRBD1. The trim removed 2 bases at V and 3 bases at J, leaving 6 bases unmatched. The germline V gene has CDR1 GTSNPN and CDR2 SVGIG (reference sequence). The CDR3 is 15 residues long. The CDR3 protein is CAWSIGTGHTDTQYF. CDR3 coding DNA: TGTGCCTGGAGTATCGGGACAGGGCATACAGATACGCAGTATTTT.

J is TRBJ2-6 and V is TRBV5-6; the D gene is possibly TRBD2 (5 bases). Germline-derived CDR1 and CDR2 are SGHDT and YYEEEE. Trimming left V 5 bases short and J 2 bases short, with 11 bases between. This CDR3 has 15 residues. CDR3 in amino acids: CASRNGGAGANVLTF. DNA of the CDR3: TGTGCCAGCAGGAACGGAGGCGCTGGGGCCAACGTCCTGACTTTC.

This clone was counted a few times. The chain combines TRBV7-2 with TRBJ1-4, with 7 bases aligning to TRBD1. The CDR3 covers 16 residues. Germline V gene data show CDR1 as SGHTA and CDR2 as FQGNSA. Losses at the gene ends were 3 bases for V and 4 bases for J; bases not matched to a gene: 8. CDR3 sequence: CASSFTPGQINEKLFF. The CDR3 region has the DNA TGTGCCAGCAGCTTCACTCCGGGACAGATTAATGAAAAACTGTTTTTT.

CDR3 amino acids: CASSIMGQGNQPQHF. In DNA, the CDR3 is TGTGCCAGTAGTATTATGGGACAAGGGAATCAGCCCCAGCATTTT. The rearrangement links TRBV19 to TRBJ1-5; TRBD1 is a possible D gene (6 bases). Trimming stripped 3 bases from V and 4 bases from J, with 13 bases between. The CDR3 sequence is 15 residues long. In germline, CDR1 is LNHDA, CDR2 SQIVND (reference sequence).

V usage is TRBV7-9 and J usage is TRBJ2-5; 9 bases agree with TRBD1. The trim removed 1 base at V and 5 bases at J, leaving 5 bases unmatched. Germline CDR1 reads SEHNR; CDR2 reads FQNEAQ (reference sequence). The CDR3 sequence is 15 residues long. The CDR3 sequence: CASSLGGQGSETQYF. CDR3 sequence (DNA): TGTGCCAGCAGCTTAGGGGGACAGGGTTCGGAGACCCAGTACTTC.

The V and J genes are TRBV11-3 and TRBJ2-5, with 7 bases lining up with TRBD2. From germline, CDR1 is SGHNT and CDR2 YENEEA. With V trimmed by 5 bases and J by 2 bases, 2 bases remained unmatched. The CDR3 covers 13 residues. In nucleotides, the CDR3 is TGTGCCAGCAGCGGGGGGGGACAAGAGACCCAGTACTTC. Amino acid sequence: CASSGGGQETQYF.

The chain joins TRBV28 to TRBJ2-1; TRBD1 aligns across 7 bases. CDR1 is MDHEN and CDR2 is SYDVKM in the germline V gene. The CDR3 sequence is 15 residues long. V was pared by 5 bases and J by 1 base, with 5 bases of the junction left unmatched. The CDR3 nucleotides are TGTGCCAGCAGTCCTACAGGGGCTTCCTACAATGAGCAGTTCTTC. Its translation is CASSPTGASYNEQFF.